This T cell receptor (beta chain) originates from a study of OX40 agonist ivuxolimab in advanced cancers. Study details: Past anti-PD-1, anti-PD-L1 or anti-CTLA-4 therapy was accepted, and around 40% had received some. Notes on the study in general: Both blood CD4+ and CD8+ T cells showed clonal growth by week 6 at 0.1 to 3.0 mg/kg.

It was autoimmune disease history or systemic immunosuppression that excluded patients. Using immunoSEQ multiplex PCR, the repertoire was profiled, and TCRdb retains in-frame clones only, with some absent. The repertoire has about 99,000 clones, roughly 90% of them found once; the top ten carry roughly 0.31%. To note about this clone: What it binds is not known.

CDR1 is LNHDA and CDR2 is SQIVND in the germline V gene (reference sequence). The CDR3 extends over 14 amino acids. Trimming pared 11 bases from V and 0 bases from J, leaving 15 bases between. The sample in question was CD4+ or CD8+ T cells sorted from blood, obtained in a trial of the OX40 agonist ivuxolimab. This clonotype was obtained from an adult with an advanced solid tumor such as melanoma, head and neck, liver or kidney cancer. The gene calls are TRBV19 and TRBJ2-3, with a tentative D call TRBD2 (6 bases). CDR3 bases: TGTGCCTCCAGGAGGGGCGGGAGCACAGATACGCAGTATTTT. Translation: CASRRGGSTDTQYF. Combining the CDR3 with reference TRBV19 and TRBJ2-3 gives the whole variable domain DGGITQSPKYLFRKEGQNVTLSCEQNLNHDAMYWYRQDPGQGLRLIYYSQIVNDFQKGDIAEGYSVSREKKESFPLTVTSAQKNPTAFYLCASRRGGSTDTQYFGPGTRLTVL.